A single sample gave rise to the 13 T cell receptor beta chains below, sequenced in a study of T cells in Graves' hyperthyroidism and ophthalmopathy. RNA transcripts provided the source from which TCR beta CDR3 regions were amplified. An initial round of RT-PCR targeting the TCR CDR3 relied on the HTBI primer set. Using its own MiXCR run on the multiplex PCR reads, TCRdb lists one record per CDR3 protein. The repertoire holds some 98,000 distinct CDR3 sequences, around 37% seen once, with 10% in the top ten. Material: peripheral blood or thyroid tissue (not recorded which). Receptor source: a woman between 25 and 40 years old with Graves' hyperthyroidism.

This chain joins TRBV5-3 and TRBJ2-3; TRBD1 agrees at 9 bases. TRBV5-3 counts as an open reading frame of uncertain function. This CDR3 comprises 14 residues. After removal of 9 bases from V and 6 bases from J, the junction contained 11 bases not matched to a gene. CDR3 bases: TGTGCCATCAGTTCTAGGACAGGGGAGGATACGCAGTATTTT. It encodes CAISSRTGEDTQYF.

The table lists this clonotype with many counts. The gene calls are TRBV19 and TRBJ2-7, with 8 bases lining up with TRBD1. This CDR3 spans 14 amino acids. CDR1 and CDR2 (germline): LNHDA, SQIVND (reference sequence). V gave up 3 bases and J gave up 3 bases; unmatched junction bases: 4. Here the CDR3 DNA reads TGTGCCAGTAGTATCGGACAGGGTATCTACGAGCAGTACTTC. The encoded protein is CASSIGQGIYEQYF.

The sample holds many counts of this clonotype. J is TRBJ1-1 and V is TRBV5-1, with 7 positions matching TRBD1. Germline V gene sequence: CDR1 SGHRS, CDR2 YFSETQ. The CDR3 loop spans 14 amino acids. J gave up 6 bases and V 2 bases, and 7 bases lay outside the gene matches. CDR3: CASSFGAGGAEAFF. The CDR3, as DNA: TGCGCCAGCAGCTTTGGGGCAGGGGGGGCTGAAGCTTTCTTT.

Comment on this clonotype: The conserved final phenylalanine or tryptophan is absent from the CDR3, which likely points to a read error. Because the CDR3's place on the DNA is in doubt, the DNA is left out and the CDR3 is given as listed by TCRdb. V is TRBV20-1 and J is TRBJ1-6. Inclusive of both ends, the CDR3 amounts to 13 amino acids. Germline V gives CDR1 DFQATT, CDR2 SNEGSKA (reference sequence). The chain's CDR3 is CSARRLGNSPLQS.

The CDR3 region has the DNA TGTGCCATCAGTTACGGGACTAGCGGGACCATGGGCGAGCAGTACTTC. Protein sequence: CAISYGTSGTMGEQYF. V is TRBV10-3 and J is TRBJ2-7, with 13 bases matching TRBD2. Losses at the gene ends were 5 bases for V and 6 bases for J; bases not matched to a gene: 10. CDR1 and CDR2 from the germline V gene are ENHRY and SYGVKD. This CDR3 contains 16 residues.

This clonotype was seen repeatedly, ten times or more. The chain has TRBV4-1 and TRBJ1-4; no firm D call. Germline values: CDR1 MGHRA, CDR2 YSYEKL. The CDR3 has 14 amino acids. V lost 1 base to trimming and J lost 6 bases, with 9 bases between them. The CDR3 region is CASSQVLVYEKLFF. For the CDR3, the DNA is TGCGCCAGCAGCCAAGTTTTGGTCTATGAAAAACTGTTTTTT.

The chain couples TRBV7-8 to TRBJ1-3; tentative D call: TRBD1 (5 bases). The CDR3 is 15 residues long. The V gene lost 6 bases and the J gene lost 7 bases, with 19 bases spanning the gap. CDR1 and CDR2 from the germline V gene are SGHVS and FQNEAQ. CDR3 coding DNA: TGTGCCAGCAGAGGACGACAGTCCGAAGGGAACACCATATATTTT. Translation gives CASRGRQSEGNTIYF.

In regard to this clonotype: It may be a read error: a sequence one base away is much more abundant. The CDR3 sequence: CASSFNGTSTDTQYF. The CDR3 nucleotides read TGCGCCAGCAGCTTTAACGGGACCAGCACAGATACGCAGTATTTT. V is TRBV5-1 and J is TRBJ2-3; perhaps D is TRBD1 or TRBD2 (5 bases each). This CDR3 has 15 amino acids. Trimming took 2 bases from V and 0 from J, leaving 10 bases between them. Germline CDR1 is SGHRS and CDR2 is YFSETQ.

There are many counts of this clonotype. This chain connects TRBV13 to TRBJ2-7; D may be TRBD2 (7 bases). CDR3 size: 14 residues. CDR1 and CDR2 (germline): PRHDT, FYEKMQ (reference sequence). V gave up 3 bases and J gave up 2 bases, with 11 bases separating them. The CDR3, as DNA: TGTGCCAGCAGCTTTCAGGGGAGGGCCTACGAGCAGTACTTC. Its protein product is CASSFQGRAYEQYF.

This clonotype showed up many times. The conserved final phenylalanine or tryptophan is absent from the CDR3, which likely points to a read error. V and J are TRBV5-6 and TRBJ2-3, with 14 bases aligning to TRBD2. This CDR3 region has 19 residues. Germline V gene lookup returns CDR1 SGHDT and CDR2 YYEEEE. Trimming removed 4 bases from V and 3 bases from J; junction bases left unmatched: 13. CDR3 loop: CASSPLGLAGVLRTDTQYL. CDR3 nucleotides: TGTGCCAGCAGCCCGTTGGGACTAGCGGGAGTATTACGGACAGATACGCAGTATCTT.

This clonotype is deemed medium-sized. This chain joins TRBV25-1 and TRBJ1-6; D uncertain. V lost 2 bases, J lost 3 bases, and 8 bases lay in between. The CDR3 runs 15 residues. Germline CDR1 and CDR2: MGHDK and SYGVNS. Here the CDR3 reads CASSESGLYNSPLHF. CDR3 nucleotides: TGTGCCAGCAGTGAAAGCGGGCTCTATAATTCACCCCTCCACTTT.

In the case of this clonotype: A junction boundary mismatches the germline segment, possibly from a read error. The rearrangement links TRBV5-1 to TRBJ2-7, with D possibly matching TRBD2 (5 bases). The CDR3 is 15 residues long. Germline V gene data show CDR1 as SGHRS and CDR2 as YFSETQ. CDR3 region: CTSSPLTGSPSEQYF. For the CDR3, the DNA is TGCACCAGCAGCCCTCTCACGGGATCTCCTTCCGAGCAGTACTTC.

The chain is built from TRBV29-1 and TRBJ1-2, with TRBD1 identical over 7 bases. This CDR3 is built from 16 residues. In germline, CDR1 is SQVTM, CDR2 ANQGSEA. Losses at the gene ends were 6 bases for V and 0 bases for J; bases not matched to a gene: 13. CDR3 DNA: TGCAGCGTCCAAGGGGTCATAGGACAGGCTAACTATGGCTACACCTTC. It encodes CSVQGVIGQANYGYTF.